The clone carrying this T cell receptor (beta chain) was detected only a few times. The antigen remains unidentified. This sample is drawn from a study of lymphopenia after photon versus proton radiotherapy. Study-wide findings and caveats: Only patients who died were analyzed for survival; proton advantage is unproven.

The CDR3 runs 11 residues. The V end lost 6 bases, the J end lost 4 bases, and 4 bases lay between the germline ends. Germline V lookup: CDR1 WSHSY, CDR2 SAAADI. Profiled with immunoSEQ multiplex PCR; TCRdb holds only in-frame clones, not every one. The sample consists of about 70,000 clones, just under 95% of them appearing once. The TCR was taken from a woman aged 40 to 50 with cholangiocarcinoma. J is TRBJ2-1 and V is TRBV10-2, with unresolved D. Sequencing was performed on peripheral blood, taken from a patient treated with photon-based radiotherapy. CDR3 sequence reads: CASSDYNEQFF. DNA of the CDR3: TGCGCCAGCAGCGATTACAATGAGCAGTTCTTC.